This entry describes one T cell receptor (beta chain). Sample time point: newly diagnosed GD, antithyroid drugs for less than 3 months. There was RNA extracted from PBMCs, and the TCR library was made from it. TCR beta libraries were built with iRepertoire HTBI primers and Arm-PCR of CDR3 regions. TCRdb reprocessed the multiplex PCR reads via MiXCR and lists one record per CDR3 protein. The sample lists some 490,000 distinct CDR3 sequences, around 12% seen once, with roughly 8.2% in the top ten. These data belong to a study of regulatory T cells in long-lasting Graves disease. V shed 5 bases, J shed 5 bases, and the junction held 21 bases outside the gene matches. Germline CDR1 is MNHNS and CDR2 is SASEGT. CDR3 length: 20 residues. These sequences were also reported in another study, on T cells in Graves' hyperthyroidism and ophthalmopathy. That source notes: Expanded thyroid clonotypes (above 0.001) were mostly also found in blood.

This chain uses TRBV6-1 with TRBJ2-4, with 10 nucleotides matching TRBD1. Specimen: peripheral blood mononuclear cells (PBMCs), collected at new diagnosis, from a patient treated with antithyroid drugs. The sequence derives from a woman aged 25 to 39 with Graves disease. This CDR3 is CASSPFPGQGTGPVQNIQYF. CDR3 sequence (DNA): TGTGCCAGCAGTCCCTTTCCGGGACAGGGGACCGGGCCGGTCCAAAACATTCAGTACTTC.